This T cell receptor (beta chain) was identified during a study of OX40 agonist ivuxolimab in advanced cancers. Findings and limits, study-wide: Among the least clonally expanded were partial responders at 0.1-3.0 mg/kg. In a subset of nonresponders, normalized T-cell clonal expansion was also low.

TCRdb's table, derived via immunoSEQ multiplex PCR, lists solely in-frame clones and lacks some. The sample shows fewer than 80,000 clones, around 88% of them seen only once. Blood sampling took place at baseline, cycle 4 day 1, and cycle 7 day 1. Turning to this clone: Its cognate antigen is unknown.

CDR3 length: 15 residues. The V gene lost 2 bases and the J gene lost 7 bases, with 17 bases spanning the gap. Germline V lookup: CDR1 MNHEY, CDR2 SVGAGI. This material consisted of CD4+ or CD8+ T cells sorted from blood, taken in a trial of the OX40 agonist ivuxolimab. The J gene is TRBJ1-1, the V gene TRBV6-5, with D possibly being TRBD1 (5 bases). This TCR derives from an adult with an advanced solid tumor such as melanoma, head and neck, liver or kidney cancer. Here the CDR3 reads CASSYARQRRDEAFF. The CDR3 DNA follows: TGTGCCAGCAGTTACGCTAGACAGCGTAGGGATGAAGCTTTCTTT.